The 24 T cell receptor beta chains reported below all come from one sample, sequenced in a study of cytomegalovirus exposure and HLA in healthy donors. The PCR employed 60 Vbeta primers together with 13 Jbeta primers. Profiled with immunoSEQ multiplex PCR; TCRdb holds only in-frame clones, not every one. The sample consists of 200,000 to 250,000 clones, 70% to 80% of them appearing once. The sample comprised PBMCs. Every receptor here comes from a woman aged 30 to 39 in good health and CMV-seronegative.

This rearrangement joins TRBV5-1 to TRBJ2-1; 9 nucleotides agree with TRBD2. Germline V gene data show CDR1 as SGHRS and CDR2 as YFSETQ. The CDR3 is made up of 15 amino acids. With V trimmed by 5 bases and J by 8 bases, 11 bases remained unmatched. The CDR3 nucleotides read TGCGCCAGCAGTCAGATGGGCGGGAGGGCCGATGAGCAGTTCTTC. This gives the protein CASSQMGGRADEQFF.

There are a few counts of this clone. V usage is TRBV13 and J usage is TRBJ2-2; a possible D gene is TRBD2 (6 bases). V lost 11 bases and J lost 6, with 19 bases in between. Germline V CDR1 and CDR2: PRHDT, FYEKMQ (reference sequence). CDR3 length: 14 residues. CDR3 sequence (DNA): TGTGCCGTCCGTGGGCCGTCGGGGGCCGGGGAGCTGTTTTTT. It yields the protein CAVRGPSGAGELFF.

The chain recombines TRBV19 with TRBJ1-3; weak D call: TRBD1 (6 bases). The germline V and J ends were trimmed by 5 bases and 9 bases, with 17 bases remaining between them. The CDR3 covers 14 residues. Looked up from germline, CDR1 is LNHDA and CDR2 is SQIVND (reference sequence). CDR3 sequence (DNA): TGTGCCAGTAGTGTTCGACAGGCTGGAGGCACCATATATTTT. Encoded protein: CASSVRQAGGTIYF.

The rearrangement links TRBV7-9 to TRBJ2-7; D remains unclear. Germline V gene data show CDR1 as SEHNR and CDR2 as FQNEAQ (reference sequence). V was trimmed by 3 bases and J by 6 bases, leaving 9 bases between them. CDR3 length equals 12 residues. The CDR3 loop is CASSFVPSEQYF. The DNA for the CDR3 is TGTGCCAGCAGCTTCGTACCTAGCGAGCAGTACTTC.

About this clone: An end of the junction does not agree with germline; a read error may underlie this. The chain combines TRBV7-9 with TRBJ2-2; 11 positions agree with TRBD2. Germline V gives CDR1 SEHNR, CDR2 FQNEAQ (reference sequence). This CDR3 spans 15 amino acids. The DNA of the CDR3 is TGTTCCAGCAGCCTAGCGGGAGGTAACACCGGGGAGCTGTTTTTT. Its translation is CSSSLAGGNTGELFF.

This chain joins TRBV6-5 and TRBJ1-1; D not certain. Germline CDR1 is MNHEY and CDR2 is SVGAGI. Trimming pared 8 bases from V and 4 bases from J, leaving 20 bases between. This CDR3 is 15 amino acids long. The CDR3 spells CASSPPAGYGTEAFF. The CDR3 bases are TGTGCCAGCTCACCCCCCGCGGGGTACGGCACTGAAGCTTTCTTT.

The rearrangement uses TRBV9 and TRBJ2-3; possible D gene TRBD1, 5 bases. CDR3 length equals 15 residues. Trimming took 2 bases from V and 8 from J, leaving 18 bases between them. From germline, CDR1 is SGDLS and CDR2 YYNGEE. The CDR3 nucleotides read TGTGCCAGCAGCGTCAGGGATCTAAATTTCGCTACGCAGTATTTT. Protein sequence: CASSVRDLNFATQYF.

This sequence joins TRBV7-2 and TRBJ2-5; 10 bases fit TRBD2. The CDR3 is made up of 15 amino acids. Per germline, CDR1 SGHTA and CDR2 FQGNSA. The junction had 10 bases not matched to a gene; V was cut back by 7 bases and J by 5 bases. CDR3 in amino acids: CASIQRGGRFETQYF. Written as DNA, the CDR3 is TGTGCCAGCATCCAGCGGGGGGGCCGATTTGAGACCCAGTACTTC.

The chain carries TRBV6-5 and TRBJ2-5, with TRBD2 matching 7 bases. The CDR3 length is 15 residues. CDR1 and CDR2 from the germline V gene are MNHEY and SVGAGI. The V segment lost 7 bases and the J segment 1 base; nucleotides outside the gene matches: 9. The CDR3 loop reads CASNEAGRVQETQYF. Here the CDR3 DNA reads TGTGCCAGCAACGAAGCGGGAAGGGTCCAAGAGACCCAGTACTTC.

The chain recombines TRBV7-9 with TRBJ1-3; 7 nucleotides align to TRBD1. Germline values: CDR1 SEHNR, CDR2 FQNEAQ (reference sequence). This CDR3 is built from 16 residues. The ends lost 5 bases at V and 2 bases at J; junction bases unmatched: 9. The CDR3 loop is CASSQAPGGAGNTIYF. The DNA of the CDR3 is TGTGCCAGCAGCCAGGCTCCAGGGGGTGCTGGAAACACCATATATTTT.

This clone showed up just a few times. The CDR3 loop is CASSPGTGANYGYTF. In DNA, the CDR3 is TGCGCCAGCAGCCCTGGGACAGGGGCGAACTATGGCTACACCTTC. The rearrangement links TRBV5-1 to TRBJ1-2; 10 nucleotides match TRBD1. There are 15 residues in the CDR3. V lost 4 bases to trimming and J lost 2 bases; unmatched junction nucleotides: 5. Per germline, CDR1 SGHRS and CDR2 YFSETQ.

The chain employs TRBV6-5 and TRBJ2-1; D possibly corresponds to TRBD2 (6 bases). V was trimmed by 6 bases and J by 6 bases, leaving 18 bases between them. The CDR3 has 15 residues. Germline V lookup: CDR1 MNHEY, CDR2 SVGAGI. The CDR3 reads CASSPLAGIFNEQFF. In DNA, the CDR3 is TGTGCCAGCAGCCCCCTCGCGGGGATTTTCAATGAGCAGTTCTTC.

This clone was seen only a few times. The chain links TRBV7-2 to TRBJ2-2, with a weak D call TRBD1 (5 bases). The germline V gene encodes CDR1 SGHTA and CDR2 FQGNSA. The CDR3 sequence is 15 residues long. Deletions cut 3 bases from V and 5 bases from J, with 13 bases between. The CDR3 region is CASSFGRVETGELFF. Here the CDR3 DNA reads TGTGCCAGCAGCTTCGGCAGGGTTGAGACCGGGGAGCTGTTTTTT. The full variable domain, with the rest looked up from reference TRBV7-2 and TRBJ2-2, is GAGVSQSPSNKVTEKGKDVELRCDPISGHTALYWYRQSLGQGLEFLIYFQGNSAPDKSGLPSDRFSAERTGGSVSTLTIQRTQQEDSAVYLCASSFGRVETGELFFGEGSRLTVL.

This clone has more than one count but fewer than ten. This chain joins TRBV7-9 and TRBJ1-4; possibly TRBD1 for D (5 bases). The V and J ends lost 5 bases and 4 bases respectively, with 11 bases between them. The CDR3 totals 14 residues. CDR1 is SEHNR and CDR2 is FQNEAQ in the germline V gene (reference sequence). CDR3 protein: CASSPSTVNEKLFF. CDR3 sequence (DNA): TGTGCCAGCAGCCCATCGACAGTTAATGAAAAACTGTTTTTT. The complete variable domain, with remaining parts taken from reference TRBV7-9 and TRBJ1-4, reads DTGVSQNPRHKITKRGQNVTFRCDPISEHNRLYWYRQTLGQGPEFLTYFQNEAQLEKSRLLSDRFSAERPKGSFSTLEIQRTEQGDSAMYLCASSPSTVNEKLFFGSGTQLSVL.

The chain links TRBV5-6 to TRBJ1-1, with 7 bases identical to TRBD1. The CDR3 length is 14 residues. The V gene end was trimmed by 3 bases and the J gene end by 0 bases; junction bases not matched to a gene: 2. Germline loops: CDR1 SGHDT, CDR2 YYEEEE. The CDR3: CASSWDRMNTEAFF. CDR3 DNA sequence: TGTGCCAGCAGCTGGGACAGAATGAACACTGAAGCTTTCTTT.

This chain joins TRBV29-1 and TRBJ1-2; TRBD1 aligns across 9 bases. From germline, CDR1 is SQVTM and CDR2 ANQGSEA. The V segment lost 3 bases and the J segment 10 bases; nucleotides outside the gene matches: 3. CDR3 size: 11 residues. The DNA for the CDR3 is TGCAGCGTTGACGGGACAGGGCACTACACCTTC. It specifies CSVDGTGHYTF. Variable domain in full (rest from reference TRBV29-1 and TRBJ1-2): SAVISQKPSRDICQRGTSLTIQCQVDSQVTMMFWYRQQPGQSLTLIATANQGSEATYESGFVIDKFPISRPNLTFSTLTVSNMSPEDSSIYLCSVDGTGHYTFGSGTRLTVV.

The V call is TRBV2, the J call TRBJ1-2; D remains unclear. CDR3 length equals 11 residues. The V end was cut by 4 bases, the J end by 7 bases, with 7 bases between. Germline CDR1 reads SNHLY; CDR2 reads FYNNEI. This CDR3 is CASSAGSGYTF. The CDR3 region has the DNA TGTGCCAGCAGTGCAGGCTCTGGCTACACCTTC.

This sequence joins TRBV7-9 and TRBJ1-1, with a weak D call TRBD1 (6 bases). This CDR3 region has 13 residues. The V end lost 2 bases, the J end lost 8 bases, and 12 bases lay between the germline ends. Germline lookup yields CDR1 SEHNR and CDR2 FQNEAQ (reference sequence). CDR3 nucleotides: TGTGCCAGCAGCTTAATTGAGCAGGGGGAAGCTTTCTTT. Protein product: CASSLIEQGEAFF.

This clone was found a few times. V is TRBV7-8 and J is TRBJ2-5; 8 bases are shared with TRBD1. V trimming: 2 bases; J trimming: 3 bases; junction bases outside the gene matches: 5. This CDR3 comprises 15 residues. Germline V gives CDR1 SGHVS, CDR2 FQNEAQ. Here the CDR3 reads CASSLRDRTKETQYF. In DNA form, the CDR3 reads TGTGCCAGCAGCTTACGGGACAGGACCAAAGAGACCCAGTACTTC.

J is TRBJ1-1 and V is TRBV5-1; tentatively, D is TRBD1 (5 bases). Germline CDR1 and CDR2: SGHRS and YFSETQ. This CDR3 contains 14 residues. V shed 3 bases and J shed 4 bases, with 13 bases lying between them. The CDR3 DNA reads TGCGCCAGCAGCTACGGCGGGGGGACCACTGAAGCTTTCTTT. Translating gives CASSYGGGTTEAFF. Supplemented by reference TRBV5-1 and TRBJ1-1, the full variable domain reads KAGVTQTPRYLIKTRGQQVTLSCSPISGHRSVSWYQQTPGQGLQFLFEYFSETQRNKGNFPGRFSGRQFSNSRSEMNVSTLELGDSALYLCASSYGGGTTEAFFGQGTRLTVV.

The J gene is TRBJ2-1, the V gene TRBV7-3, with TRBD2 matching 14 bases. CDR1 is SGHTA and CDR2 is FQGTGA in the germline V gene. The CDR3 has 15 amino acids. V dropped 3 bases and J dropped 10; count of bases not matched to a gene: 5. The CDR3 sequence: CASSFSGTSGSEQFF. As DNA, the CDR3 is TGTGCCAGCAGCTTTTCCGGGACTAGCGGGAGCGAGCAGTTCTTC. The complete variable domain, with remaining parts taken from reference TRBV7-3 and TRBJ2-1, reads GAGVSQTPSNKVTEKGKYVELRCDPISGHTALYWYRQSLGQGPEFLIYFQGTGAADDSGLPNDRFFAVRPEGSVSTLKIQRTERGDSAVYLCASSFSGTSGSEQFFGPGTRLTVL.

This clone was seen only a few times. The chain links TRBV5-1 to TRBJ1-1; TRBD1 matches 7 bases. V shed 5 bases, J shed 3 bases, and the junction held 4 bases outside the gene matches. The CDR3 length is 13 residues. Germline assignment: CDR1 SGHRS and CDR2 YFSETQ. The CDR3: CASREQGDTEAFF. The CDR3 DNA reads TGCGCCAGCAGGGAGCAGGGGGACACTGAAGCTTTCTTT.

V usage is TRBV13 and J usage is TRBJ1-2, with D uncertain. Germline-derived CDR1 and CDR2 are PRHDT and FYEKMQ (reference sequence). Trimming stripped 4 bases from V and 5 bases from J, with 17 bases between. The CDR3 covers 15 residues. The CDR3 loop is CASSSIDFYTYGYTF. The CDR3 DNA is TGTGCCAGCAGCTCGATAGACTTTTACACTTATGGCTACACCTTC.

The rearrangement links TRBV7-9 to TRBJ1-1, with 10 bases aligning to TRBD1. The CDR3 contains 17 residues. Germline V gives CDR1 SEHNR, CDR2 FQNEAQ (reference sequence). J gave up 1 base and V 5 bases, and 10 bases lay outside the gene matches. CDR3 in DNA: TGTGCCAGCAGCCCCGGACAGGGGGTGCGGAGGAACACTGAAGCTTTCTTT. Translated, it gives CASSPGQGVRRNTEAFF.